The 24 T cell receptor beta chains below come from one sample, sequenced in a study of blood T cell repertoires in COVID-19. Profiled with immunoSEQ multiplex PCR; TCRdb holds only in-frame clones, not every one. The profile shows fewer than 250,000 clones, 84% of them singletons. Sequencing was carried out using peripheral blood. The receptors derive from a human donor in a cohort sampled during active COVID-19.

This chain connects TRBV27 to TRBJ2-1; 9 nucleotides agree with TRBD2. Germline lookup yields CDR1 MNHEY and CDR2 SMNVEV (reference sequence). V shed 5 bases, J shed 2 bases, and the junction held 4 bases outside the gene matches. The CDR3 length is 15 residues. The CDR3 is CASSPRLAAYNEQFF. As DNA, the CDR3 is TGTGCCAGCAGTCCGAGACTAGCGGCCTACAATGAGCAGTTCTTC.

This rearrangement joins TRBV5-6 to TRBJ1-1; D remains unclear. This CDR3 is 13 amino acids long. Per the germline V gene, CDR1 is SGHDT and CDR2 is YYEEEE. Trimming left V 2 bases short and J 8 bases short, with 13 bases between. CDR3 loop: CASSFVAVPEAFF. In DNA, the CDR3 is TGTGCCAGCAGCTTCGTTGCGGTCCCAGAAGCTTTCTTT.

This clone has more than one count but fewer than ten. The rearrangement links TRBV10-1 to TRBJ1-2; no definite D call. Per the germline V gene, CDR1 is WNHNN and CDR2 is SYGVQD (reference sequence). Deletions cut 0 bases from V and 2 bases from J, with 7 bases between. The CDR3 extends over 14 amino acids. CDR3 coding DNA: TGCGCCAGCAGTGAGTCCATCCAGAACTATGGCTACACCTTC. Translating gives CASSESIQNYGYTF.

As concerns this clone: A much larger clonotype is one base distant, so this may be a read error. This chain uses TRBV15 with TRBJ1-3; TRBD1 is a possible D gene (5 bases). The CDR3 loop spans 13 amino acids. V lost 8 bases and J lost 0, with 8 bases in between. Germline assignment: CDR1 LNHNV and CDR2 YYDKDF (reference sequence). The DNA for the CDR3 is TGTGCCACCCGACAGAGCTCTGGAAACACCATATATTTT. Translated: CATRQSSGNTIYF.

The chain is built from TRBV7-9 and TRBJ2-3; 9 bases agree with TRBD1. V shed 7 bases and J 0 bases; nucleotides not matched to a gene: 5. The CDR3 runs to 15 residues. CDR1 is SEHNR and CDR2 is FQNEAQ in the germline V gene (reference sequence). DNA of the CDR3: TGTGCCAGCACCGGACAGGGGATTAGCACAGATACGCAGTATTTT. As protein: CASTGQGISTDTQYF.

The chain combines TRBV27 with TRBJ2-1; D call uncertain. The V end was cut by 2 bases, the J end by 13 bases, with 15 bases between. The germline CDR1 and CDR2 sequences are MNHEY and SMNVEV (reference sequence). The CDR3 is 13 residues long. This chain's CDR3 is CASSLPGQLFQFF. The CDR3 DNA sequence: TGTGCCAGCAGTTTACCGGGTCAGTTGTTCCAGTTCTTC.

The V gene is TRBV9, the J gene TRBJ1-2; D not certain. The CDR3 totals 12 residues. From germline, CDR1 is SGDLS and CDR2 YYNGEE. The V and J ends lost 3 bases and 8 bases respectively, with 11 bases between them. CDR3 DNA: TGTGCCAGCAGCGAGAGCGTAAACGGCTACACCTTC. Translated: CASSESVNGYTF.

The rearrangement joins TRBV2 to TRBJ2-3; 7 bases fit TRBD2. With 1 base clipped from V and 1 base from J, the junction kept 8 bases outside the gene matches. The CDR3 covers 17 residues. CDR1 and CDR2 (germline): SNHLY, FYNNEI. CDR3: CASSEGSGHFGTDTQYF. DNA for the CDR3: TGTGCCAGCAGTGAAGGTAGCGGGCATTTTGGCACAGATACGCAGTATTTT.

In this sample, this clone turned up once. Here the CDR3 DNA reads TGTGCCAGCAGCCAAGACGGGACAAGCTACAATGAGCAGTTCTTC. This translates into CASSQDGTSYNEQFF. The chain uses TRBV4-2 and TRBJ2-1, with D possibly being TRBD1 (6 bases). The CDR3 is 15 residues long. The germline gives CDR1 LGHNA, CDR2 YNFKEQ. V lost 0 bases to trimming and J lost 3 bases, with 9 bases between them.

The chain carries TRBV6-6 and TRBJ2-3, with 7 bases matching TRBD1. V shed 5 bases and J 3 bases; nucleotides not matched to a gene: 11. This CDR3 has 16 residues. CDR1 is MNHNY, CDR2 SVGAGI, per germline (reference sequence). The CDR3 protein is CASSRAQGFGTDTQYF. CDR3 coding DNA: TGTGCCAGCAGTAGGGCACAGGGGTTCGGTACAGATACGCAGTATTTT.

CDR3 amino acids: CASSLDYRTPYGYTF. CDR3 DNA sequence: TGCGCCAGCAGCTTAGATTATCGGACTCCCTATGGCTACACCTTC. V usage is TRBV5-1 and J usage is TRBJ1-2; D is unclear. The CDR3 is 15 amino acids. Germline V gene data show CDR1 as SGHRS and CDR2 as YFSETQ. The V and J ends lost 2 bases and 4 bases respectively, with 15 bases between them.

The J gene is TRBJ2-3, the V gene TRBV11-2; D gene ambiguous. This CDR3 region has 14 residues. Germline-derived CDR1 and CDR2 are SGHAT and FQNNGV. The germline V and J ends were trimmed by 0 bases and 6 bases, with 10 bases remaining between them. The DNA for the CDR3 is TGTGCCAGCAGCTTAGATCTGTGGGCGGATACGCAGTATTTT. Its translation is CASSLDLWADTQYF.

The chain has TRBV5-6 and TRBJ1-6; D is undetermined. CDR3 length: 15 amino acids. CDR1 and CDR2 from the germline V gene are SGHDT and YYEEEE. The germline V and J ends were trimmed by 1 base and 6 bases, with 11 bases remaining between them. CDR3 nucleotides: TGTGCCAGCAGCTTGAGGCCCTCGGGTAATTCACCCCTCCACTTT. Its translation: CASSLRPSGNSPLHF.

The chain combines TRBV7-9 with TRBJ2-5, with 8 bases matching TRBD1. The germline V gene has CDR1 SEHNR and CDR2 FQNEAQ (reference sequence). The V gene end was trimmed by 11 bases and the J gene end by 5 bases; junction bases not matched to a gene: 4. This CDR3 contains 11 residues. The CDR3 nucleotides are TGTGCCGTGACAGGGGTCGAGACCCAGTACTTC. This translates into CAVTGVETQYF.

The DNA for the CDR3 is TGTGCCAGCAGCAGCACAGGGGGCACAGATACGCAGTATTTT. This translates into CASSSTGGTDTQYF. V and J are TRBV27 and TRBJ2-3, with TRBD1 identical over 7 bases. Germline-derived CDR1 and CDR2 are MNHEY and SMNVEV (reference sequence). The CDR3 totals 14 residues. J lost 1 base, V lost 6 bases, and 4 bases had no gene match.

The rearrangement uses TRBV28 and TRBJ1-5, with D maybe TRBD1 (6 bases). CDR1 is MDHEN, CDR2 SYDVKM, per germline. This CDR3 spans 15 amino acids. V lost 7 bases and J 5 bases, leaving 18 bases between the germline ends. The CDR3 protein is CASTRQGSVYQPQHF. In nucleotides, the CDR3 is TGTGCCAGCACCCGTCAGGGGTCGGTGTATCAGCCCCAGCATTTT.

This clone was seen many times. The CDR3 DNA reads TGTGCCAGCAGCTTCCAGGGTAGCGGCTACGAGCAGTACTTC. Encoded protein: CASSFQGSGYEQYF. The rearrangement links TRBV5-8 to TRBJ2-7, with D possibly TRBD2 on 6 matching bases. Germline CDR1 is SGHTS and CDR2 is YDEGEE. The length of the CDR3 is 14 residues. V dropped 2 bases and J dropped 3 bases, with 12 bases sitting between them.

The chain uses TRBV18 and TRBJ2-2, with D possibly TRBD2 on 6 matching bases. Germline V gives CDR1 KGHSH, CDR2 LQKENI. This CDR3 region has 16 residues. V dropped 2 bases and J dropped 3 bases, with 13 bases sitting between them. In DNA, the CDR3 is TGTGCCAGCTCACCATTGGGGGGAAAGGACACCGGGGAGCTGTTTTTT. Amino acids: CASSPLGGKDTGELFF.

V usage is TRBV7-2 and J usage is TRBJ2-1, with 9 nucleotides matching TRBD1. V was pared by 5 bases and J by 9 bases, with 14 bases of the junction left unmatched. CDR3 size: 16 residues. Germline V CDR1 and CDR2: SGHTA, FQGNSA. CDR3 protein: CASSTGPGQGTAEQFF. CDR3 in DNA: TGTGCCAGCAGCACCGGACCGGGACAGGGCACCGCTGAGCAGTTCTTC.

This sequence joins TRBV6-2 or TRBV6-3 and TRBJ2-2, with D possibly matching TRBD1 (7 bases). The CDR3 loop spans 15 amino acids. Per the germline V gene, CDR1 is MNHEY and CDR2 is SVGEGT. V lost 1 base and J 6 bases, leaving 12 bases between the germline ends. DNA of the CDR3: TGTGCCAGCAGTTACTTGGGCAGGGGGGCCGGGGAGCTGTTTTTT. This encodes CASSYLGRGAGELFF.

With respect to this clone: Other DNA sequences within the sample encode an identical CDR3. The CDR3 protein is CASSLQGSETQYF. Written as DNA, the CDR3 is TGTGCCAGCAGTTTGCAGGGGTCGGAGACCCAGTACTTC. The chain is built from TRBV28 and TRBJ2-5; tentatively, D is TRBD1 (6 bases). Trimming removed 3 bases from V and 5 bases from J, with 10 bases in between. Germline CDR1 reads MDHEN; CDR2 reads SYDVKM. This CDR3 is 13 amino acids long.

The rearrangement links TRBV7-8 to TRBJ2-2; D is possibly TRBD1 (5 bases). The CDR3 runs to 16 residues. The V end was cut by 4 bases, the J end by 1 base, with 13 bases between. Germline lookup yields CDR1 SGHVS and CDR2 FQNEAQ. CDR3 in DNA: TGTGCCAGCAGCTGGGGCCAAAACGGGAACACCGGGGAGCTGTTTTTT. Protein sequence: CASSWGQNGNTGELFF.

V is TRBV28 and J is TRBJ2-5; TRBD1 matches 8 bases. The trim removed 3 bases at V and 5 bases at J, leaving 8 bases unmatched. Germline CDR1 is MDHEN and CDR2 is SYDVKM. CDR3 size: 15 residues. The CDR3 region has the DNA TGTGCCAGCAGTTTTCTGGACAGGGTTCCTGAGACCCAGTACTTC. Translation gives CASSFLDRVPETQYF. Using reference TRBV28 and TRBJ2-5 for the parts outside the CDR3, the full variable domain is DVKVTQSSRYLVKRTGEKVFLECVQDMDHENMFWYRQDPGLGLRLIYFSYDVKMKEKGDIPEGYSVSREKKERFSLILESASTNQTSMYLCASSFLDRVPETQYFGPGTRLLVL.

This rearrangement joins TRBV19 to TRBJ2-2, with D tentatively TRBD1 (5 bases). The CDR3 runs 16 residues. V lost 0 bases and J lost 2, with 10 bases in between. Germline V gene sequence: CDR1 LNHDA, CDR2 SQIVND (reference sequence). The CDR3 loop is CASSIDQGANTGELFF. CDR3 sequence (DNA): TGTGCCAGTAGTATAGATCAGGGTGCCAACACCGGGGAGCTGTTTTTT.